What follows are 17 T cell receptor beta chains derived from one specimen sequenced in a study of human T cells and chemical hapten exposure. One entry per CDR3 protein, called by TCRdb with MiXCR from the RACE reads. The table has 340,000 or so distinct CDR3 sequences, around 6.9% seen once; the top ten hold 8.4%. The sample's time point: patch test 1, 2 weeks after DPC sensitization. Treatment reported: therapeutic diphenylcyclopropenone sensitization with weekly scalp DPC. The source was whole blood, collected in connection with sensitization to the hapten diphenylcyclopropenone (DPC). The receptor set was obtained from a woman aged 18-29 years with alopecia areata. Some clones in this sample may be carry-over from other donors' samples.

Only a few counts were recorded for this clonotype. This chain joins TRBV20-1 and TRBJ2-2, with D possibly matching TRBD1 (7 bases). The ends were cut back, 5 bases at V and 3 bases at J, with 19 bases in the middle. The germline V gene encodes CDR1 DFQATT and CDR2 SNEGSKA (reference sequence). The CDR3 has 16 amino acids. CDR3 protein: CSAPPAGGLDTGELFF. In nucleotides, the CDR3 is TGCAGTGCTCCCCCAGCAGGGGGGCTAGACACCGGGGAGCTGTTTTTT.

This clonotype turned up a few times. V and J are TRBV24-1 and TRBJ2-6; the match to TRBD1 covers 10 bases. V was clipped by 4 bases and J by 3 bases; unmatched bases: 14. The CDR3 sequence is 20 residues long. Per the germline V gene, CDR1 is KGHDR and CDR2 is SFDVKD. This CDR3 is CATSDEVGDRGVGGANVLTF. CDR3 nucleotides: TGTGCCACCAGTGACGAAGTTGGGGACAGGGGCGTAGGTGGGGCCAACGTCCTGACTTTC.

In this sample, this clonotype turned up a few times. The genes are TRBV14 and TRBJ2-1; no reliable D call. The CDR3 totals 12 residues. V was trimmed by 4 bases and J by 6 bases, leaving 7 bases between them. Germline values: CDR1 SGHDN, CDR2 FVKESK. In DNA, the CDR3 is TGTGCCAGCAGCCTGGCGGTCAATGAGCAGTTCTTC. This sequence encodes CASSLAVNEQFF.

This clonotype was detected many times. The rearrangement links TRBV6-2 or TRBV6-3 to TRBJ2-3, with D perhaps TRBD2 (6 bases). The CDR3 runs 14 residues. Trimming removed 1 base from V and 4 bases from J, with 9 bases in between. Germline values: CDR1 MNHEY, CDR2 SVGEGT. The CDR3 is CASSYWTTPDTQYF. The DNA of the CDR3 is TGTGCCAGCAGTTACTGGACTACCCCAGATACGCAGTATTTT.

This clonotype was counted many times. CDR3 sequence (DNA): TGTGCCAGCAGTAAGGGACGGCTTATGAACACTGAAGCTTTCTTT. Protein product: CASSKGRLMNTEAFF. The rearrangement joins TRBV27 to TRBJ1-1, with D tentatively TRBD1 (5 bases). The CDR3 has 15 amino acids. The V end was cut by 5 bases, the J end by 0 bases, with 13 bases between. Germline CDR1 is MNHEY and CDR2 is SMNVEV (reference sequence).

The chain links TRBV2 to TRBJ2-3; 7 positions agree with TRBD2. The CDR3 covers 16 residues. The V segment lost 8 bases and the J segment 2 bases; nucleotides outside the gene matches: 13. Germline V gene sequence: CDR1 SNHLY, CDR2 FYNNEI. The CDR3 DNA is TGTGCCAGCTGTTACCGGGGAGGGGATTCCACAGATACGCAGTATTTT. It yields the protein CASCYRGGDSTDTQYF.

This clonotype was picked up many times. This chain links TRBV5-1 with TRBJ2-2; no clear D gene. The V gene's germline CDR1 is SGHRS and CDR2 YFSETQ. V was shortened by 3 bases and J by 6 bases, with 9 bases between the two germline ends. The CDR3 consists of 13 residues. The CDR3 loop is CASSSTDAGELFF. The CDR3 DNA reads as TGCGCCAGCAGCTCAACGGATGCCGGGGAGCTGTTTTTT. The full variable domain, rest sourced from reference TRBV5-1 and TRBJ2-2, is KAGVTQTPRYLIKTRGQQVTLSCSPISGHRSVSWYQQTPGQGLQFLFEYFSETQRNKGNFPGRFSGRQFSNSRSEMNVSTLELGDSALYLCASSSTDAGELFFGEGSRLTVL.

This clonotype was recorded many times. V usage is TRBV6-5 and J usage is TRBJ2-7; D unclear. The CDR3 spans 13 residues. CDR1 is MNHEY and CDR2 is SVGAGI in the germline V gene. V lost 8 bases and J lost 0, with 11 bases in between. The CDR3 loop reads CASPQRSSYEQYF. CDR3 nucleotide sequence: TGTGCCAGCCCCCAGAGGAGCTCCTACGAGCAGTACTTC.

This clonotype was recorded at least ten times. V is TRBV12-3 or TRBV12-4 and J is TRBJ2-3; 7 bases fit TRBD2. The CDR3 sequence is 12 residues long. With V trimmed by 11 bases and J by 9 bases, 11 bases remained unmatched. The CDR3 DNA sequence: TGTGCCGGAGGGACTAATTCTGGAACGCAGTATTTT. Protein product: CAGGTNSGTQYF.

V is TRBV10-3 and J is TRBJ2-7; no clear D gene. Trimming stripped 3 bases from V and 6 bases from J, with 12 bases between. The CDR3 is 13 amino acids. The germline V gene has CDR1 ENHRY and CDR2 SYGVKD. Here the CDR3 DNA reads TGTGCCATCAGTGATACAGTCGCCTCCGAGCAGTACTTC. Its protein product is CAISDTVASEQYF.

The rearrangement joins TRBV10-3 to TRBJ2-1; D call uncertain. Trimming took off 7 bases at V and 6 bases at J, with 10 bases between the two ends. Germline V lookup: CDR1 ENHRY, CDR2 SYGVKD. The CDR3 is 12 residues long. The CDR3 sequence is CAITANSNEQFF. The CDR3, as DNA: TGTGCCATCACCGCAAACTCCAATGAGCAGTTCTTC.

There are many counts of this clonotype. The chain carries TRBV12-3 or TRBV12-4 and TRBJ2-3; TRBD2 agrees at 11 bases. Losses at the gene ends were 5 bases for V and 1 base for J; bases not matched to a gene: 14. This CDR3 region has 19 residues. Here the CDR3 DNA reads TGTGCCAGCAGTCTCAATCTAGCGGGGGGCCGTAGACGCACAGATACGCAGTATTTT. Protein product: CASSLNLAGGRRRTDTQYF.

This clonotype was found a few times. The chain is built from TRBV6-2 or TRBV6-3 and TRBJ2-1; 7 nucleotides align to TRBD2. The germline V gene has CDR1 MNHEY and CDR2 SVGEGT. With 5 bases clipped from V and 8 bases from J, the junction kept 12 bases outside the gene matches. There are 15 residues in the CDR3. CDR3 DNA: TGTGCCAGCAGTCAACGGGGGGAGACGGGTGATGAGCAGTTCTTC. This gives the protein CASSQRGETGDEQFF.

This clonotype was seen a few times. This rearrangement joins TRBV10-3 to TRBJ2-3, with D unclear. CDR1 ENHRY and CDR2 SYGVKD come from the germline V gene. V lost 3 bases and J lost 4, with 5 bases in between. This CDR3 spans 12 amino acids. Here the CDR3 DNA reads TGTGCCATCAGTGATGGGGCAGATACGCAGTATTTT. Protein sequence: CAISDGADTQYF.

The sample holds a few counts of this clonotype. The rearrangement joins TRBV3-1 to TRBJ1-4; 7 bases are a match to TRBD1. There are 17 residues in the CDR3. Unmatched junction bases numbered 13, after V lost 1 base and J lost 8 bases. Germline V lookup: CDR1 LGHDT, CDR2 YNNKEL (reference sequence). CDR3 sequence (DNA): TGTGCCAGCAGCCAAGCTCGCCACAGGGGCGGAAAGGAAAAACTGTTTTTT. Translated: CASSQARHRGGKEKLFF.

This clonotype was picked up a small number of times. This chain uses TRBV27 with TRBJ2-4; 10 bases map to TRBD1. V lost 10 bases to trimming and J lost 1 base; unmatched junction nucleotides: 16. Germline CDR1 reads MNHEY; CDR2 reads SMNVEV (reference sequence). The CDR3 sequence is 18 residues long. The DNA of the CDR3 is TGTGCCACTAATCACCCGGGACAGGGGCAAATGGCCAAAAACATTCAGTACTTC. It specifies CATNHPGQGQMAKNIQYF.

This clonotype occurred a few times. The rearrangement links TRBV19 to TRBJ2-7; D call uncertain. Germline loops: CDR1 LNHDA, CDR2 SQIVND (reference sequence). Trimming pared 2 bases from V and 2 bases from J, leaving 13 bases between. CDR3 length: 15 amino acids. As DNA, the CDR3 is TGTGCCAGTAGTATACGTCCCGCGGCTACCTACGAGCAGTACTTC. Translated, it gives CASSIRPAATYEQYF.